This is a list of T cell receptor beta chains from one sample in a study of T cells in Graves' hyperthyroidism and ophthalmopathy. MiXCR, run by TCRdb on the multiplex PCR reads, gives a single entry per CDR3 protein. Among around 690,000 distinct CDR3 sequences, roughly a sixth were seen once, and the ten largest hold 15% to 17%. Sequences were obtained from blood. Every receptor here comes from a man aged 45-65 years with Graves' hyperthyroidism. Both conserved end residues are part of each CDR3. The D gene is left open where the match is weak. Some rows mark clone size as missing; the rest say once, few, many or name a class of expanded clone.

d_gene,v_gene,j_gene,abundance,CDR3nt,CDR3aa
TRBD1,TRBV20-1,TRBJ2-5,-,TGCAGTGCTAGAGATCATCCTGCAGGGGGGACCCAGTACTTC,CSARDHPAGGTQYF
TRBD1,TRBV6-1,TRBJ2-7,few,TGTGCCAGCACCGACAGGGGTTTCTCCTACGAGCAGTACTTC,CASTDRGFSYEQYF
-,TRBV10-3,TRBJ2-1,many,TGTGCCATCAGCCCGACTAGTTCCTACAATGAGCAGTTCTTC,CAISPTSSYNEQFF
-,TRBV6-1,TRBJ2-6,-,TGTGCCAGCAGTGAAGTTACAGGAATTCCCTCTGGGGCCAACGTCCTGACTTTC,CASSEVTGIPSGANVLTF
-,TRBV2,TRBJ2-1,many,TGTGCCAGCCATAGGGCCGCAGAGCAGTTCTTC,CASHRAAEQFF
TRBD1,TRBV5-4,TRBJ1-2,-,TGTGCCAGCAGTGAAACAGGGGGCGTCTATGGCTACACCTTC,CASSETGGVYGYTF
TRBD1,TRBV7-2,TRBJ2-2,few,TGTGCCAGCAGCTCCCGGGGGCAGGGGGCAAGAGGGGAGCTGTTTTTT,CASSSRGQGARGELFF
TRBD1,TRBV6-1,TRBJ2-3,-,TGTGCCAGCAGCCGAGGGGGCACTAGCACAGATACGCAGTATTTT,CASSRGGTSTDTQYF
-,TRBV6-1,TRBJ1-4,few,TGTGCCAGCAGTTCGTATCTAACGGGGGTTCGAAATGAAAAACTGTTTTTT,CASSSYLTGVRNEKLFF
-,TRBV4-3,TRBJ2-3,few,TGCGCCAGCAGCCAGGGCATTGGACCGATCACAGATACGCAGTATTTT,CASSQGIGPITDTQYF
TRBD1,TRBV11-2,TRBJ1-5,many,TGTGCCAGCAGCTTATCCGGGACAGGGGCACATCAGCCCCAGCATTTT,CASSLSGTGAHQPQHF
-,TRBV7-9,TRBJ2-7,many,TGTGCCAGCAGCTTAGGGCAATCATCCTACGAGCAGTACTTC,CASSLGQSSYEQYF
TRBD1,TRBV19,TRBJ1-2,-,TGTGCCAGTTCCTTAGGAGGAGGGGGCGTCTATGGCTACACCTTC,CASSLGGGGVYGYTF
-,TRBV24-1,TRBJ2-3,few,TGTGCCACCAGTTTGGACACCACAGATACGCAGTATTTT,CATSLDTTDTQYF
TRBD2,TRBV11-2,TRBJ2-1,-,TGTGCCAGCAGCTTAGGGAGCGGGAGGCGCTACAATGAGCAGTTCTTC,CASSLGSGRRYNEQFF
-,TRBV28,TRBJ1-6,few,TGTGCCAGCAGTTTAGACGCCGAGAATTCACCCCTCCACTTT,CASSLDAENSPLHF
TRBD1,TRBV2,TRBJ2-7,many,TGTGCCAGCAGTGCACAGGGGCGCGAGCAGTACTTC,CASSAQGREQYF
-,TRBV2,TRBJ2-6,many,TGTGCCAGCAGTGAATTCTCTGGGGCCAACGTCCTGACTTTC,CASSEFSGANVLTF
-,TRBV19,TRBJ2-3,-,TGTGCCACCAGCGGGTCTAGCACAGATACGCAGTATTTT,CATSGSSTDTQYF
TRBD1,TRBV25-1,TRBJ1-4,-,TGTGCCAGCAGGGAACCCGGGACAGGGGTTGAAAAACTGTTTTTT,CASREPGTGVEKLFF
TRBD1,TRBV7-9,TRBJ1-1,many,TGTGCCAGCAACGCAGGGGGCGGATGGACTGAAGCTTTCTTT,CASNAGGGWTEAFF
-,TRBV7-8,TRBJ2-1,-,TGTGCCAGCAGCTTAGACAGACAGGAGAGCGGGAAGAGCTCCTACAATGAGCAGTTCTTC,CASSLDRQESGKSSYNEQFF
TRBD1,TRBV10-1,TRBJ2-1,few,TGCGCCACCGGAGACAGGGGCTCCTACAATGAGCAGTTCTTC,CATGDRGSYNEQFF
TRBD2,TRBV2,TRBJ2-6,-,TGTGCCAGCAGTGAAAGGAAGACTAGCGGGAGAGGGGTCTCCGGGGCCAACGTCCTGACTTTC,CASSERKTSGRGVSGANVLTF
TRBD2,TRBV20-1,TRBJ2-5,few,TGCAGTGCTAGAGTGCCTAGCGGAGCCCAAGAGACCCAGTACTTC,CSARVPSGAQETQYF
TRBD2,TRBV10-3,TRBJ2-3,many,TGTGCCATCCGTGGGACTAGCGAGCCCGGGGAGTATTTT,CAIRGTSEPGEYF
-,TRBV5-6,TRBJ1-5,-,TGTGCCGGCAGCTTCGGGACGGCTTTGAATCAGCCCCAGCATTTT,CAGSFGTALNQPQHF
TRBD2,TRBV10-3,TRBJ2-1,-,TGTGCCATCACTAGCGGGAGTCAAACCTACAATGAGCAGTTCTTC,CAITSGSQTYNEQFF
-,TRBV3-1,TRBJ2-5,many,TGTGCCAGCTTTAAAAGTCTCCGGGACGGCAAGGAGGAGACCCAGTACTTC,CASFKSLRDGKEETQYF
-,TRBV6-2/TRBV6-3,TRBJ2-4,-,TGTGCCAGCAGTTACCCCCGTGTACCATCGTGGGGCAAAAACATTCAGTACTTC,CASSYPRVPSWGKNIQYF
TRBD1,TRBV28,TRBJ1-2,many,TGTGCTAGGGGGACAGCGAACTATGGCTACACCTTC,CARGTANYGYTF
-,TRBV7-9,TRBJ2-7,-,TGTGCCAGCAGCTCCTCGGTCGGACCCCGCTTGCAGGGGCAGTACTTC,CASSSSVGPRLQGQYF
-,TRBV19,TRBJ1-4,many,TGTGCCAGTAGTATGGAGGGGGGCGCTTCTGAAAAACTGTTTTTT,CASSMEGGASEKLFF
-,TRBV6-2/TRBV6-3,TRBJ2-3,few,TGTGCCAGCAGTTACTCGGAAGGTCACAGGGATACGCAGTATTTT,CASSYSEGHRDTQYF
TRBD1,TRBV12-3/TRBV12-4,TRBJ1-6,many,TGTGCCAGCAGTTTAGGGGGATCCCGGGACAGAAATTCACCCCTCCACTTT,CASSLGGSRDRNSPLHF
-,TRBV10-3,TRBJ2-3,many,TGTGCCACCCTAGGGGCGCCCGGTCCCTCAGATACGCAGTATTTT,CATLGAPGPSDTQYF
-,TRBV6-6,TRBJ2-7,few,TGTGCCAGCAGTTACTCCTTTGGTCCGTATGCCCCGTTCGGGGGCGAAAAAGGGCAGTACTTC,CASSYSFGPYAPFGGEKGQYF
-,TRBV2,TRBJ1-3,many,TGTGCCAGCAGTGGCACCTCTGGAAACACCATATATTTT,CASSGTSGNTIYF
TRBD2,TRBV30,TRBJ2-1,-,TGTGCCTGGAAGTCGGAACTAGCGGGAGTCGAGTTCTTC,CAWKSELAGVEFF
TRBD2,TRBV6-2/TRBV6-3,TRBJ2-2,few,TGTGCCAGCAGTTACGGGACTAGCGGGAGCGGGGAGCTGTTTTTT,CASSYGTSGSGELFF
-,TRBV27,TRBJ1-6,many,TGTGCCAGCAGTTTTAGGTATCGCAGGGAGATAAATTCACCCCTCCACTTT,CASSFRYRREINSPLHF
-,TRBV2,TRBJ2-1,many,TGTGCCAGCAGTGATCGCTGGCGGAGCGATGAGCAGTTCTTC,CASSDRWRSDEQFF
TRBD2,TRBV6-1,TRBJ2-7,many,TGTGCCAGCAGTGGGACGACTAGCGGGAGTTACGAGCAGTACTTC,CASSGTTSGSYEQYF
TRBD1,TRBV28,TRBJ1-6,-,TGTGCCAGCAGTTTCGCGGCAGGGGGAAATTCACCCCTCCACTTT,CASSFAAGGNSPLHF
-,TRBV30,TRBJ2-1,few,TGTGCCTGGAGTACGGCAGGCGGAAAGTTCTTC,CAWSTAGGKFF
-,TRBV2,TRBJ2-7,many,TGTGCCAGCAGGAGACTCTCCTACGAGCAGTACTTC,CASRRLSYEQYF
-,TRBV28,TRBJ1-6,many,TGTGCCAGCAGTTTATTCGGGGGCGGGTATAATTCACCCCTCCACTTT,CASSLFGGGYNSPLHF
-,TRBV2,TRBJ1-3,many,TGTGCCAGCAGTGAGAGACAGGTTATGACTCGTGGAAACACCATATATTTT,CASSERQVMTRGNTIYF
-,TRBV4-3,TRBJ1-4,few,TGCGCCAGCAGCCAACACCGGACAGCAACTAATGAAAAACTGTTTTTT,CASSQHRTATNEKLFF
-,TRBV30,TRBJ1-2,-,TGTGCCTGGAGACCCCAGACAGGTGCTAACTATGGCTACACCTTC,CAWRPQTGANYGYTF
TRBD2,TRBV4-3,TRBJ2-1,-,TGCGCCAGCAGCCAGGCCCGGACTAGCGGGTACAATGAGCAGTTCTTC,CASSQARTSGYNEQFF
-,TRBV6-2/TRBV6-3,TRBJ2-1,few,TGTGCCAGCAGTTTCTGGTCCCAATGGGACAATGAGCAGTTCTTC,CASSFWSQWDNEQFF
-,TRBV7-3,TRBJ2-6,many,TGTGCCAGCAGCTTGGCGGTCAGAAGCTCTGGGGCCAACGTCCTGACTTTC,CASSLAVRSSGANVLTF